The sequence of this TCR beta chain was determined in a study of T cells after yellow fever vaccination (dated by TCRdb to between 2018 and 2021). Describing the broader study: The SMART-Seq v4 Ultra Low Input RNA kit was used to prepare libraries from fractions with low cell numbers. Two healthy male donors made up the cohort, one aged 18 to 29 years and the other aged 30 to 39 years. To follow T-cell clones before and after both primary and booster YFV17D yellow fever vaccination, bulk TCR alpha and beta repertoires underwent longitudinal sequencing. Bulk PBMC replicates and cell subsets were isolated from blood drawn at multiple timepoints before and after both primary and secondary immunization. Results and caveats for the whole study, not just this receptor: The secondary T-cell response was found to be weaker but faster than the primary response, with a peak reached on day 5 rather than on day 15. A small share of clonotypes was detected in both CD4 and CD8 compartments, with the overlap likely arising from convergent recombination. Only a couple of donors were included in the study, so the extent to which the findings can be generalized is limited. Computational filtering was required because FACS-sorted repertoires could contain abundant contaminating clonotypes from the bulk population. After the booster, most of the clones that had expanded following primary vaccination were detected again (just under 97% of CD4 and 80% to 90% of CD8), which suggests that memory was broadly maintained.

Reading the label with the study, this specimen's treatment or condition is: live attenuated yellow fever vaccine strain. At each blood-draw timepoint, two biological replicates of bulk PBMCs were collected. PBMCs were isolated from peripheral blood using a standard Ficoll-Paque protocol. TriZol was used to extract RNA from bulk PBMCs, CD4 and CD8 fractions, and dextramer-positive and dextramer-negative fractions. The reads were generated on an Illumina NovaSeq 6000. TCR cDNA was made using 5'RACE template switching, a step that added a universal primer site and unique molecular identifiers. cDNA synthesis was primed from both the TCR alpha and TCR beta constant segments. Libraries were amplified in two PCR steps, with sample barcodes and sequencing adapters added in the second step. Sequencing of libraries was done on Illumina HiSeq 2500 (2x100 bp) or NovaSeq (2x150 bp). Under the source paper's analysis protocol: MIGEC was used to demultiplex reads and collapse the reads into UMI consensus sequences, and MiXCR was used for V(D)J alignment. Vaccine-responding clonotypes were defined with edgeR using replicate PBMC samples, requiring FDR below 0.01 and a log2 fold change above 5 up to day 15. CD4 or CD8 identity was assigned to each bulk clonotype according to whether the clonotype was present at higher abundance in the sequenced CD4 repertoire or the sequenced CD8 repertoire. TCRdb passed the public sequencing reads through fastp at Q25 and MiXCR, retaining productive beta sequences. Rows matching on CDR3 protein sequence are summarized as one entry with the most common DNA and genes. The V and J calls were not made by the authors but by TCRdb's processing. This sample lists 250,000 to 400,000 distinct CDR3 sequences; 4.1% were detected once. Of the sample, 20% to 25% is held by the ten largest clones.

The table lists this clonotype with a few counts. The specificity of this receptor is unknown. Base qualities are not at hand, and no much larger clone is one base apart. CDR3 length: 14 amino acids, cysteine to phenylalanine. Of the read, only the CDR3 DNA is kept; its 42 bases are in frame from base 1. V loses 7 bases, J loses 5 bases, and the germline ends lie 15 bases apart. Reading the germline V gene (reference sequence) gives CDR1 LNHDA and CDR2 SQIVND. The sequence was obtained from a man between 18 and 29 years old who received the YFV17D yellow fever vaccine. The rearrangement combines TRBV19 with TRBJ1-5; the best D guess is TRBD1, with 5 bases matching. The sequences come from PBMCs, collected 5 days after the yellow fever booster vaccination. CDR3 loop: CASKSDGGDQPQHF. The DNA sequence reads TGTGCCAGTAAATCGGACGGAGGGGATCAGCCCCAGCATTTT.